Below are 17 T cell receptor beta chains sequenced from a single sample in a study of T cells expressing NK-cell markers (dated by TCRdb to the early 2020s). Library preparation was by 5' RACE. TCRdb lists the instrument as Illumina HiSeq 2000. TCRdb reprocessed the reads, so every CDR3 protein sequence counts as one entry and DNA is not shown. This sample's table has entries for about 180,000 distinct CDR3 sequences. Just over 20% of the sample belongs to the ten largest clones. The sequencing sample was made of blood T cells: a sorted CD56 or NKG2C T cell subset, CD4+ or CD8+ T cells, or bulk PBMC T cells (not recorded which). These receptors were collected from a man aged 18-75 years in good health.

The chain joins TRBV7-9 to TRBJ2-7. There are 12 residues in the CDR3. CDR1 SEHNR and CDR2 FQNEAQ come from the germline V gene (reference sequence). The CDR3: CASSAVSYEQYF.

The V call is TRBV20-1, the J call TRBJ2-1; the D gene TCRdb calls, TRBD2, cannot be checked with no DNA. The CDR3 covers 16 residues. Per the germline V gene, CDR1 is DFQATT and CDR2 is SNEGSKA (reference sequence). This chain's CDR3 is CSARYMTSGDYNEQFF.

The J gene is TRBJ2-2, the V gene TRBV4-1; TCRdb outputs TRBD1, but without DNA this stays unchecked. Germline CDR1 is MGHRA and CDR2 is YSYEKL. This CDR3 has 16 residues. CDR3 sequence: CASSETGGGLIGELFF.

This rearrangement joins TRBV2 to TRBJ1-1. The CDR3 length is 13 residues. CDR1 SNHLY and CDR2 FYNNEI come from the germline V gene. This chain's CDR3 is CASSFISQDEAFF.

The rearrangement joins TRBV13 to TRBJ2-5; TCRdb indicates TRBD2, and absent DNA this call remains unverified. The CDR3 is 15 amino acids. CDR1 PRHDT and CDR2 FYEKMQ come from the germline V gene (reference sequence). The CDR3: CASSLSAGDRETQYF.

V usage is TRBV27 and J usage is TRBJ2-5; as DNA is missing, the TRBD2 call by TCRdb cannot be tested. Germline lookup yields CDR1 MNHEY and CDR2 SMNVEV (reference sequence). The CDR3 contains 14 residues. This CDR3 reads CASSRSGYQETQYF.

The genes are TRBV7-9 and TRBJ2-7; TCRdb returns TRBD1, unconfirmable since there is no DNA. The CDR3 runs to 15 residues. Germline CDR1 reads SEHNR; CDR2 reads FQNEAQ (reference sequence). This CDR3 is CASSLVNTGTYEQYF.

This chain joins TRBV7-9 and TRBJ1-2; TCRdb gives TRBD1 as the D gene, but with no DNA this cannot be confirmed. This CDR3 has 15 residues. Germline V lookup: CDR1 SEHNR, CDR2 FQNEAQ (reference sequence). This chain's CDR3 is CASSLRTESNYGYTF.

The chain links TRBV25-1 to TRBJ1-2; as DNA is missing, the TRBD1 call by TCRdb cannot be tested. The CDR3 is made up of 14 amino acids. Germline V gene sequence: CDR1 MGHDK, CDR2 SYGVNS. The CDR3 here is CASSEINRVDGYTF.

This chain connects TRBV11-2 to TRBJ2-5; no DNA is available, so the TRBD2 call from TCRdb remains unchecked. This CDR3 spans 18 amino acids. The V gene's germline CDR1 is SGHAT and CDR2 FQNNGV. The chain's CDR3 is CASSFLDRLAGGWETQYF.

This chain links TRBV21-1 with TRBJ2-7; lacking DNA, the TRBD2 call made by TCRdb goes unchecked. TRBV21-1 is assigned pseudogene status. This CDR3 has 16 amino acids. The CDR3 region is CASSPPRILDSYEQYF.

The V and J genes are TRBV28 and TRBJ1-1. The length of the CDR3 is 15 residues. Germline CDR1 is MDHEN and CDR2 is SYDVKM. The CDR3 loop is CASSLYSQRNTEAFF.

The V call is TRBV7-2, the J call TRBJ2-2; the D gene TCRdb calls, TRBD1, cannot be checked with no DNA. This CDR3 has 16 amino acids. Germline values: CDR1 SGHTA, CDR2 FQGNSA. The CDR3 loop reads CATRGSSGRNTGELFF.

This rearrangement joins TRBV6-5 to TRBJ1-1. The CDR3 sequence is 14 residues long. Germline values: CDR1 MNHEY, CDR2 SVGAGI. CDR3 sequence: CASSYLGAGRAAFF.

V and J are TRBV7-9 and TRBJ2-7; the D call of TRBD1 rests on TCRdb alone, since no DNA is present to check it. The CDR3 covers 13 residues. The germline CDR1 and CDR2 sequences are SEHNR and FQNEAQ (reference sequence). Here the CDR3 reads CASRGGDRHEQYF.

The CDR3 loop is CATSTGQSNQPQHF. The V and J genes are TRBV15 and TRBJ1-5; the TCRdb D gene call, TRBD1, has no DNA to confirm it. CDR3 length: 14 residues. In germline, CDR1 is LNHNV, CDR2 YYDKDF (reference sequence).

The V and J genes are TRBV19 and TRBJ1-2. Germline-derived CDR1 and CDR2 are LNHDA and SQIVND (reference sequence). The length of the CDR3 is 15 residues. The CDR3 sequence: CASSIAVYTNYGYTF.